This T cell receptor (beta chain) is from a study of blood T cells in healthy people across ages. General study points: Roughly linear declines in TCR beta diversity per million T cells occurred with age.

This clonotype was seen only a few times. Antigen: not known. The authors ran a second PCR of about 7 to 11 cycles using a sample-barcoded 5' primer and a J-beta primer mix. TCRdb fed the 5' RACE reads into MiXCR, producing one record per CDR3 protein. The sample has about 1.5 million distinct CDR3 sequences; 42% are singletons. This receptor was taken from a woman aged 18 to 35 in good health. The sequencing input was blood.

The CDR3 region has the DNA TGCAGCGTTGGTCCAGGGCAGAACACTGAAGCTTTCTTT. This gives the protein CSVGPGQNTEAFF. The V gene is TRBV29-1, the J gene TRBJ1-1, with D perhaps TRBD1 (5 bases). V gave up 4 bases and J gave up 1 base, with 10 bases separating them. This CDR3 comprises 13 residues. Germline V CDR1 and CDR2: SQVTM, ANQGSEA. Complete variable domain (other parts from reference TRBV29-1 and TRBJ1-1): SAVISQKPSRDICQRGTSLTIQCQVDSQVTMMFWYRQQPGQSLTLIATANQGSEATYESGFVIDKFPISRPNLTFSTLTVSNMSPEDSSIYLCSVGPGQNTEAFFGQGTRLTVV.